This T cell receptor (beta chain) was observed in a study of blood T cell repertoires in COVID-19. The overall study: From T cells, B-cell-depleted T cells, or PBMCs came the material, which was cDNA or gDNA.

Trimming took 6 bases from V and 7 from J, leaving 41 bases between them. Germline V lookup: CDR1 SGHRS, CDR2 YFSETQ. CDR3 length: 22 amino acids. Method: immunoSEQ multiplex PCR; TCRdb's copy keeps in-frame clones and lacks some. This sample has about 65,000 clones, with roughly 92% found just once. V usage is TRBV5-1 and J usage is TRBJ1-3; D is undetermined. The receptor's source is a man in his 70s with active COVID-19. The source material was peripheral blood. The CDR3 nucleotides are TGCGCCAGCAACCCGACCCGGGGTCACGTACGTGGTTGGGTGGCGAAATGGAACACCATATATTTT. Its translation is CASNPTRGHVRGWVAKWNTIYF.